Below are 22 T cell receptor beta chains sequenced from a single sample in a study of cytomegalovirus exposure and HLA in healthy donors. PCR involved 60 Vbeta and 13 Jbeta primers. The table came from immunoSEQ multiplex PCR; TCRdb's copy has only in-frame clones and leaves some out. The table has 130,000 to 150,000 clones, 77% seen once. The source material was PBMCs. These receptors were obtained from a woman in her 50s in good health and CMV-seronegative.

V gene TRBV30 combines with J gene TRBJ2-3; 8 nucleotides align to TRBD2. With V trimmed by 5 bases and J by 1 base, 5 bases remained unmatched. The CDR3 is made up of 14 amino acids. Germline CDR1 is GTSNPN and CDR2 is SVGIG (reference sequence). The CDR3 coding sequence is TGTGCCTGGGAAGCGGGGGCCCGCACAGATACGCAGTATTTT. Amino acid sequence: CAWEAGARTDTQYF. The full variable domain, in which reference TRBV30 and TRBJ2-3 provide the parts outside the CDR3, is SQTIHQWPATLVQPVGSPLSLECTVEGTSNPNLYWYRQAAGRGLQLLFYSVGIGQISSEVPQNLSASRPQDRQFILSSKKLLLSDSGFYLCAWEAGARTDTQYFGPGTRLTVL.

The chain has TRBV6-1 and TRBJ1-2; no definite D call. The CDR3 extends over 12 amino acids. V was clipped by 5 bases and J by 5 bases, with 9 bases between them. CDR1 and CDR2 from the germline V gene are MNHNS and SASEGT. The CDR3 loop is CASSSGLYGYTF. The CDR3 DNA sequence: TGTGCCAGCAGTTCCGGACTATATGGCTACACCTTC.

Worth noting for this clone: This sample includes further DNA sequences coding for the same CDR3. V usage is TRBV2 and J usage is TRBJ2-3; D remains ambiguous. Germline CDR1 is SNHLY and CDR2 is FYNNEI. The CDR3 is made up of 12 amino acids. V was trimmed by 6 bases and J by 3 bases, leaving 7 bases between them. In DNA form, the CDR3 reads TGTGCCAGCAGCTTAGAAACAGATACGCAGTATTTT. Residues: CASSLETDTQYF.

The chain carries TRBV19 and TRBJ2-3, with no clear D. The CDR3 runs to 11 residues. The germline V gene encodes CDR1 LNHDA and CDR2 SQIVND (reference sequence). V lost 1 base to trimming and J lost 11 bases, with 7 bases between them. CDR3 in amino acids: CASSIAGVQYF. In DNA, the CDR3 is TGTGCCAGTAGTATAGCTGGAGTGCAGTATTTT.

This chain links TRBV10-3 with TRBJ2-1; 12 bases map to TRBD2. CDR1 and CDR2 from the germline V gene are ENHRY and SYGVKD. This CDR3 is 17 amino acids long. Germline trimming cut 4 bases from V and 7 bases from J; bases unmatched to any gene: 11. CDR3 nucleotide sequence: TGTGCCATCAGTGGTGGGCTAGCGGGGGGGCCAGGGAATGAGCAGTTCTTC. It yields the protein CAISGGLAGGPGNEQFF.

The chain couples TRBV10-3 to TRBJ2-3, with 11 bases fitting TRBD2. V lost 0 bases to trimming and J lost 9 bases; unmatched junction nucleotides: 14. Germline values: CDR1 ENHRY, CDR2 SYGVKD. The CDR3 has 18 residues. CDR3 residues: CAISESKGFLAGGLTQYF. For the CDR3, the DNA is TGTGCCATCAGTGAGTCGAAAGGCTTTCTAGCGGGGGGATTAACGCAGTATTTT.

This clone was counted only a few times. The V call is TRBV6-5, the J call TRBJ1-6; no firm D call. Germline CDR1 MNHEY, CDR2 SVGAGI. Trimming stripped 0 bases from V and 10 bases from J, with 7 bases between. The CDR3 length is 13 residues. CDR3 loop: CASSYSRNSPLHF. The CDR3 DNA sequence: TGTGCCAGCAGTTACTCGAGAAACTCACCCCTCCACTTT.

A single count supports this clone. This rearrangement joins TRBV4-1 to TRBJ2-5, with 11 bases aligning to TRBD2. The J call is uncertain, as TRBJ2-7 better fits the DNA end. The CDR3 has 16 amino acids. Germline V gene sequence: CDR1 MGHRA, CDR2 YSYEKL. This CDR3 is CASSQAVLAGVYEQYF. CDR3 bases: TGCGCCAGCAGCCAAGCGGTACTAGCGGGGGTCTACGAGCAGTACTTC.

This clone was counted a few times. This chain connects TRBV27 to TRBJ2-7; 10 nucleotides align to TRBD2. V lost 2 bases to trimming and J lost 0 bases; unmatched junction nucleotides: 1. The CDR3 consists of 15 residues. The germline gives CDR1 MNHEY, CDR2 SMNVEV (reference sequence). This CDR3 is CASSLLAGVSYEQYF. In DNA form, the CDR3 reads TGTGCCAGCAGTTTACTAGCGGGGGTCTCCTACGAGCAGTACTTC.

This clone has a single count. The rearrangement joins TRBV7-2 to TRBJ2-2; the match to TRBD2 covers 7 bases. The V segment lost 5 bases and the J segment 6 bases; nucleotides outside the gene matches: 6. This CDR3 spans 14 amino acids. Germline loops: CDR1 SGHTA, CDR2 FQGNSA. CDR3: CASSPAGRSGELFF. The CDR3 coding sequence is TGTGCCAGCAGCCCCGCCGGGAGGTCCGGGGAGCTGTTTTTT.

With regard to this clone: The same CDR3 is also encoded by other DNA sequences in this sample. The V gene is TRBV4-2, the J gene TRBJ2-7; D gene uncertain. Trimming pared 0 bases from V and 4 bases from J, leaving 7 bases between. The CDR3 length is 13 residues. Per germline, CDR1 LGHNA and CDR2 YNFKEQ. The CDR3 sequence is CASSQDARYEQYF. CDR3 sequence (DNA): TGTGCCAGCAGCCAAGATGCTCGGTACGAGCAGTACTTC.

V gene TRBV19 combines with J gene TRBJ2-7, with 7 positions matching TRBD1. This CDR3 spans 12 amino acids. J lost 3 bases, V lost 9 bases, and 5 bases had no gene match. Germline V gene sequence: CDR1 LNHDA, CDR2 SQIVND (reference sequence). DNA of the CDR3: TGTGCCAGGAGGAGACAGGGCTACGAGCAGTACTTC. Translated: CARRRQGYEQYF.

The chain combines TRBV29-1 with TRBJ1-1; no reliable D call. Germline lookup yields CDR1 SQVTM and CDR2 ANQGSEA. The V end was cut by 2 bases, the J end by 6 bases, with 16 bases between. The CDR3 consists of 14 residues. In DNA, the CDR3 is TGCAGCGTTGAATTCCCCAGAGGCCTAGCTGAAGCTTTCTTT. It specifies CSVEFPRGLAEAFF.

The J gene is TRBJ2-5, the V gene TRBV11-2; tentative D call: TRBD2 (7 bases). Trimming stripped 3 bases from V and 4 bases from J, with 18 bases between. Germline CDR1 and CDR2: SGHAT and FQNNGV. The CDR3 has 16 residues. The DNA for the CDR3 is TGTGCCAGCAGCTTGGGCCGGGGCGGGGGCGGAGAGACCCAGTACTTC. It is translated as CASSLGRGGGGETQYF.

This clone appeared a single time. The rearrangement joins TRBV2 to TRBJ2-5; no reliable D call. Looked up from germline, CDR1 is SNHLY and CDR2 is FYNNEI. This CDR3 spans 14 amino acids. Trimming took 6 bases from V and 0 from J, leaving 11 bases between them. DNA for the CDR3: TGTGCCAGCAGAGTGGGCCAGTACCAAGAGACCCAGTACTTC. Translated, it gives CASRVGQYQETQYF.

The chain is built from TRBV28 and TRBJ2-7; tentative D call: TRBD1 (6 bases). Per the germline V gene, CDR1 is MDHEN and CDR2 is SYDVKM. V lost 2 bases to trimming and J lost 6 bases, with 17 bases between them. The CDR3 spans 15 residues. The chain's CDR3 is CASSLSGTQVFEQYF. The DNA for the CDR3 is TGTGCCAGCAGTTTAAGTGGGACACAAGTCTTCGAGCAGTACTTC.

This sequence joins TRBV5-1 and TRBJ2-5, with 8 bases matching TRBD2. The J call is uncertain, as TRBJ2-7 better fits the DNA end. Germline lookup yields CDR1 SGHRS and CDR2 YFSETQ. The CDR3 is made up of 14 amino acids. CDR3 coding DNA: TGCGCCAGCGCCTCCGGGGGGGGGCCCTACGAGCAGTACTTC. This codes for CASASGGGPYEQYF.

This chain connects TRBV11-2 to TRBJ1-2; TRBD1 matches at 7 bases. J was trimmed by 8 bases and V by 3 bases; bases with no gene match: 6. This CDR3 is 13 amino acids long. Germline V gene lookup returns CDR1 SGHAT and CDR2 FQNNGV. CDR3 in amino acids: CASSFDRVPGYTF. The CDR3 nucleotides read TGTGCCAGCAGCTTTGACAGGGTCCCGGGCTACACCTTC.

The chain has TRBV18 and TRBJ2-7, with 9 bases matching TRBD2. Per the germline V gene, CDR1 is KGHSH and CDR2 is LQKENI. The CDR3 is made up of 13 amino acids. Unmatched junction bases numbered 1, after V lost 2 bases and J lost 5 bases. CDR3 nucleotide sequence: TGTGCCAGCTCACCAGGGACTAGCAACGAGCAGTACTTC. The encoded protein is CASSPGTSNEQYF.

The chain uses TRBV14 and TRBJ2-2; D gene unclear. Germline assignment: CDR1 SGHDN and CDR2 FVKESK. The germline V and J ends were trimmed by 0 bases and 6 bases, with 8 bases remaining between them. The CDR3 length is 14 residues. This CDR3 is CASSQELGAGELFF. The DNA for the CDR3 is TGTGCCAGCAGCCAAGAATTAGGAGCCGGGGAGCTGTTTTTT. The full variable domain, with the rest looked up from reference TRBV14 and TRBJ2-2, is EAGVTQFPSHSVIEKGQTVTLRCDPISGHDNLYWYRRVMGKEIKFLLHFVKESKQDESGMPNNRFLAERTGGTYSTLKVQPAELEDSGVYFCASSQELGAGELFFGEGSRLTVL.

V gene TRBV15 combines with J gene TRBJ2-7; 11 positions agree with TRBD1. CDR1 is LNHNV, CDR2 YYDKDF, per germline (reference sequence). With V trimmed by 1 base and J by 2 bases, 4 bases remained unmatched. The CDR3 extends over 16 amino acids. The DNA for the CDR3 is TGTGCCACCAGCAGAGGGCGGGGACAGGGGGCCTACGAGCAGTACTTC. It codes for CATSRGRGQGAYEQYF.

CDR3 region: CASSPGGASYNEQFF. CDR3 in DNA: TGTGCCAGCAGCCCTGGGGGCGCTTCCTACAATGAGCAGTTCTTC. The V call is TRBV7-9, the J call TRBJ2-1, with a tentative D call TRBD1 (6 bases). The germline V gene has CDR1 SEHNR and CDR2 FQNEAQ (reference sequence). The CDR3 is made up of 15 amino acids. V shed 5 bases and J shed 1 base, with 12 bases lying between them.